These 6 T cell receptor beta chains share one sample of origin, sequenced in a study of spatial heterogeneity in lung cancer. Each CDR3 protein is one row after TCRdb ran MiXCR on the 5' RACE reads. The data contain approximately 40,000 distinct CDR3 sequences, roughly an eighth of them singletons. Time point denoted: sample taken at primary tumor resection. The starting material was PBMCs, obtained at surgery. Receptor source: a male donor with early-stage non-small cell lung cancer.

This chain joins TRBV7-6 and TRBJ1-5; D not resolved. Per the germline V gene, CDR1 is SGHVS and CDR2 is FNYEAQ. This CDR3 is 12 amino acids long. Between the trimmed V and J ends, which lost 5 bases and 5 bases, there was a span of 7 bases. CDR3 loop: CASSNTDQPQHF. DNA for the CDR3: TGTGCCAGCAGCAACACGGATCAGCCCCAGCATTTT.

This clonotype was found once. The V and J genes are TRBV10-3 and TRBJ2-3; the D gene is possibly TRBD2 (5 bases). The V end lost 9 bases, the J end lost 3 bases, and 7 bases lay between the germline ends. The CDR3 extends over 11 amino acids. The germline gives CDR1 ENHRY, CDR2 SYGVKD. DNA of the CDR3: TGTGCCATGTTAGCGACAGATACGCAGTATTTT. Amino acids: CAMLATDTQYF.

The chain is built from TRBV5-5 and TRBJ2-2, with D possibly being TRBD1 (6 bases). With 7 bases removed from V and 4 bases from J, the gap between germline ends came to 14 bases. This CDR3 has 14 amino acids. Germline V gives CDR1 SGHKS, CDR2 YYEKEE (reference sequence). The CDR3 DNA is TGTGCCAGCTCATTGACAGGACTCACCGGGGAGCTGTTTTTT. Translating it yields CASSLTGLTGELFF.

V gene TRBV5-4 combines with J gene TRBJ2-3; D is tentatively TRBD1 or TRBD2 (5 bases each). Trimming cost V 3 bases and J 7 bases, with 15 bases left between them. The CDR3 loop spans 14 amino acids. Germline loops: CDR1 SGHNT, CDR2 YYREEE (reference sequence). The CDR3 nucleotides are TGTGCCAGCAGCTCTGAAGGGACCTCCAATACGCAGTATTTT. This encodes CASSSEGTSNTQYF.

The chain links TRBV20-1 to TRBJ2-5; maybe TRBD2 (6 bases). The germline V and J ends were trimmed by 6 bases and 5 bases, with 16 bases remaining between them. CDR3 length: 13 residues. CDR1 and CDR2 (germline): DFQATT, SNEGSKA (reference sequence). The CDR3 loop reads CSAHLSREETQYF. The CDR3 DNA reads TGCAGTGCCCACCTCAGTCGGGAGGAGACCCAGTACTTC.

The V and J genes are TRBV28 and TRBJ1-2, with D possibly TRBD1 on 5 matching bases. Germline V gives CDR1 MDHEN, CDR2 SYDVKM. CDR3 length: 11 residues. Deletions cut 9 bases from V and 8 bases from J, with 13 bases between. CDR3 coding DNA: TGTGCCAGTGAACAGGACGGGGGCTACACCTTC. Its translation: CASEQDGGYTF.